This T cell receptor beta chain was obtained from a study of blood T cells in healthy people across ages (dated by TCRdb to the mid-2010s). With respect to the entire study: Template switching captured roughly one uniquely barcoded TCR beta cDNA molecule per two T cells in model experiments. Two additional independent replicas of 1 million unique cDNA reads from the same blood draw were analyzed for two donors (one aged 18 to 30 and one aged 80 or older). Using deep sequencing normalized with unique cDNA molecular identifiers, the study measured how TCR beta repertoire diversity changes with age. Donors of different ages were randomly distributed across sequencing lanes to avoid experimental bias. Donors were grouped into four age groups: young (average approximately 15 years), middle-aged (39), aged (roughly 67) and long-lived (roughly 80).

Ten or more counts support this clonotype. Its antigen is not yet known. Base qualities are missing; no much larger clone stands one base away. Trimming removed 2 bases from V and 1 base from J, leaving 12 bases between the germline ends. The CDR3 sequence holds 15 residues, the cysteine and phenylalanine included. Only the CDR3 part of the read is kept: 45 bases, read in frame from the first base. Sequences DFQATT (CDR1) and SNEGSKA (CDR2) are obtained from the germline V gene (reference sequence). The approximately 39 donors, aged about 6 to 95 years, were systemically healthy Caucasian individuals from Russia. Each donor gave ten milliliters of peripheral blood, collected into EDTA-treated Vacutainer tubes. Ficoll-Paque density-gradient centrifugation was used to isolate PBMCs, with at least 7 million per sample. Total RNA, at least 5.5 micrograms per sample, was extracted from PBMCs with Trizol reagent. For every donor, an aliquot of PBMCs went through flow cytometry to measure the percentages of naive CD45RAhigh/CD27high T cells.

To prepare the library, 5' RACE was applied. The data were produced on an Illumina HiSeq 2500. The second PCR ran for about 6 to 11 cycles and used a J-beta primer mix along with a sample-barcoded 5' primer. A template-switch 5' adaptor carrying 12 random nucleotides introduced a unique molecular identifier onto each TCR beta cDNA molecule. Each sample yielded at least 2.5 million CDR3-containing paired-end reads. The Mint cDNA synthesis kit, primed by a TRBC-specific oligonucleotide, was used to synthesize first-strand cDNA from all RNA. Following uracil-DNA glycosylase treatment, a first 18-cycle PCR with universal primers M1SS and BC2_uni_R was performed on all cDNA. The published analysis was carried out like this. Normalization of each sample was performed by random selection of 1 million high-quality reads, each carrying a distinct molecular identifier. Instead of being binned into consensus sequences, reads with shared molecular identifiers were discarded. MiTCR, with a Q25 quality threshold and the strictest error-elimination algorithm, was used for CDR3 identification, clonotype clustering and error correction. A nonparametric unseen species model using Euler transformation provided a lower-bound estimate of total TCR beta diversity. TCRdb handled the public reads itself, with Q25 trimming in fastp and clone calling in MiXCR, and kept productive beta chains. Here each entry gathers all rows of one CDR3 protein and keeps the most common genes and DNA. The V and J calls were determined by TCRdb, not by the authors. The sample has 650,000 to 700,000 distinct CDR3 sequences on record, approximately 52% of them singletons. The leading ten clones occupy roughly 13% of the sample.

Points the paper makes about the study in general: Observed TCR beta diversity correlated strongly with the percentage of naive T cells measured by flow cytometry. Because the CMV infection status of the donors was unknown, age-related changes in expanded clonotypes may potentially have been confounded. Because profiling used bulk unsorted PBMCs, naive and antigen-experienced compartments could not be compared conclusively. Estimates of total diversity based on one million sequenced T cells were regarded as lower bounds and as underestimates. As age increased, observed TCR beta diversity per million T cells dropped in a roughly linear way, and a significant reduction was already evident by age 40. The long-lived group showed more naive CD4+ T cells, fewer expanded clones and increased TCR diversity than the aged group, suggesting age selection.

This receptor chain uses TRBV20-1 and TRBJ2-1, and perhaps TRBD1 as D gene, on 6 matching bases. The clonotype originates from a woman aged 80 or older in good health. Sequencing input: blood. The CDR3 protein is CSARKFDRSYNEQFF. The DNA reads as follows: TGCAGTGCTAGAAAATTTGACAGGTCCTACAATGAGCAGTTCTTC.